This TCR beta chain comes out of a study of T cell responses to AZD1222 COVID-19 vaccine. Second-dose groups at about 4 or about 12 weeks were pooled. As concerns this clone: Its cognate antigen is unknown.

Measured with immunoSEQ multiplex PCR; TCRdb has only the in-frame clones, and not every one. The sample lists fewer than 150,000 clones, 80% to 90% seen once, with roughly 8.9% in the top ten. Study-wide points: Repertoires were obtained only post-peak T cell response.

The sample here was peripheral blood, taken 28 days after the second AZD1222 dose. The TCR was taken from an adult who received the AZD1222 COVID-19 vaccine.

CDR3 DNA sequence: TGTGCCAGCAGTCGCCCCCGGACACTCAGCAATCAGCCCCAGCATTTT. Protein sequence: CASSRPRTLSNQPQHF. The V call is TRBV6-2 or TRBV6-3, the J call TRBJ1-5; D perhaps matches TRBD1 (5 bases). Germline CDR1 and CDR2: MNHEY and SVGEGT. V shed 5 bases and J shed 1 base, with 15 bases lying between them. The CDR3 has 16 amino acids.